The rows below give T cell receptor beta chains drawn from one sample of a study of blood T cell repertoires in COVID-19. Repertoires were generated with immunoSEQ multiplex PCR, while TCRdb's copy carries only in-frame clones and drops some. The table includes some 110,000 clones, approximately 85% detected once. Input material: peripheral blood. All receptors derive from a woman at least 80 years old with COVID-19, enrolled during active disease. Both conserved end residues are part of each CDR3. A D gene is named only where the DNA matches it firmly. Size values are once, few and many counts, or a class for expanded clones, and some rows have none.

J gene: TRBJ2-7; D gene: TRBD2; clone size: -; V gene: TRBV11-2; CDR3 DNA: TGTGCCAGCAGACGAAGCGGGAGGGAGTACGAGCAGTACTTC; CDR3 protein: CASRRSGREYEQYF
J gene: TRBJ2-1; D gene: TRBD2; clone size: -; V gene: TRBV7-2; CDR3 DNA: TGTGCCAGCAGCGTGGGACTAGCGGGGGGTGAGCAGTTCTTC; CDR3 protein: CASSVGLAGGEQFF
J gene: TRBJ2-1; D gene: TRBD1; clone size: -; V gene: TRBV2; CDR3 DNA: TGTGCCAGCAGGCCCGCGACAGGGATCAATGAGCAGTTCTTC; CDR3 protein: CASRPATGINEQFF
J gene: TRBJ2-7; D gene: TRBD1; clone size: -; V gene: TRBV28; CDR3 DNA: TGTGCCAGCAGTCCCTCCGGGACAGGGGGTTTCTACGAGCAGTACTTC; CDR3 protein: CASSPSGTGGFYEQYF
J gene: TRBJ2-2; D gene: -; clone size: few; V gene: TRBV3-1/TRBV3-2; CDR3 DNA: TGTGCCAGCAGCCAATTCGTGAACACCGGGGAGCTGTTTTTT; CDR3 protein: CASSQFVNTGELFF
J gene: TRBJ1-5; D gene: -; clone size: -; V gene: TRBV2; CDR3 DNA: TGTGCCAGCAGTCCCCCCTTAAATCAGCCCCAGCATTTT; CDR3 protein: CASSPPLNQPQHF
J gene: TRBJ1-2; D gene: TRBD1; clone size: -; V gene: TRBV9; CDR3 DNA: TGTGCCAGCAGCGTGAACAGGGGGCGCGGTGGTGGCTACACCTTC; CDR3 protein: CASSVNRGRGGGYTF
J gene: TRBJ2-7; D gene: TRBD2; clone size: few; V gene: TRBV14; CDR3 DNA: TGTGCCAGCAGCGGGGGACTAGCGGGAAAAGGCGAGCAGTACTTC; CDR3 protein: CASSGGLAGKGEQYF
J gene: TRBJ2-1; D gene: TRBD2; clone size: -; V gene: TRBV28; CDR3 DNA: TGTGCCAGCAGTTTGGGCGGGAGGGCCGGAGAGCAGTTCTTC; CDR3 protein: CASSLGGRAGEQFF
J gene: TRBJ1-1; D gene: -; clone size: -; V gene: TRBV21-1; CDR3 DNA: TGTGCCAGCAGCAAAGAGGGCAGGGCGAACACTGAAGCTTTCTTT; CDR3 protein: CASSKEGRANTEAFF
J gene: TRBJ2-3; D gene: TRBD2; clone size: -; V gene: TRBV7-3; CDR3 DNA: TGTGCCAGCAGCCAGCTGGGACTAGCGGGCGGAGATACGCAGTATTTT; CDR3 protein: CASSQLGLAGGDTQYF
J gene: TRBJ2-1; D gene: TRBD2; clone size: -; V gene: TRBV9; CDR3 DNA: TGTGCCAGCAGCAAGCTAGCGGGAGGGAACAATGAGCAGTTCTTC; CDR3 protein: CASSKLAGGNNEQFF
J gene: TRBJ2-5; D gene: -; clone size: -; V gene: TRBV18; CDR3 DNA: TGTGCCAGCTCACCACGCAGGGTTCAAGAGACCCAGTACTTC; CDR3 protein: CASSPRRVQETQYF
J gene: TRBJ1-2; D gene: -; clone size: -; V gene: TRBV7-3; CDR3 DNA: TGTGCCAGCAGCGCGCTACCGACAGCCCCCCCTAACTATGGCTACACCTTC; CDR3 protein: CASSALPTAPPNYGYTF
J gene: TRBJ2-1; D gene: -; clone size: few; V gene: TRBV7-8; CDR3 DNA: TGTGCCAGCAGCCCCGCCCCTGGACAGTTTGGCAATGAGCAGTTCTTC; CDR3 protein: CASSPAPGQFGNEQFF
J gene: TRBJ1-2; D gene: -; clone size: -; V gene: TRBV19; CDR3 DNA: TGTGCCAGTAGTATTGAAGGGAGGAGGGGCTATGGCTACACCTTC; CDR3 protein: CASSIEGRRGYGYTF
J gene: TRBJ1-1; D gene: -; clone size: -; V gene: TRBV6-5; CDR3 DNA: TGTGCCAGCAGTTACCATTGGGGCTCGACTGAAGCTTTCTTT; CDR3 protein: CASSYHWGSTEAFF